The clone carrying this TCR beta chain has just a few counts. Its antigen is as yet unknown. The isolated RNA, all of it, was reverse transcribed, so expressed TCRB transcripts were what got sequenced. Assay used: immunoSEQ multiplex PCR; TCRdb lists only in-frame clones, some missing. Among 200,000 to 250,000 clones, over 7.5% were seen once, and the ten largest hold around 0.037%. The data were obtained in a study of beta chain features in type 1 diabetes. Study summary: Cell yields, gender and age were comparable in patients and healthy donors. There were 95 million to 110 million sorted cells examined across all samples.

Germline CDR1 and CDR2: GTSNPN and SVGIG (reference sequence). CDR3 size: 13 residues. The J segment lost 5 bases and the V segment lost 4 bases, leaving 7 bases of the junction unmatched. Study-wide points: Sequencing of cDNA might inflate the share of cells that strongly express TCR. A definitive answer on HLA type influencing TCRB rearrangement was not reached here.

The chain combines TRBV30 with TRBJ1-1; 7 positions match TRBD1. This clonotype originated in a woman between 18 and 30 years old in good health. The sequencing input was naive CD4+ T cells from blood. The CDR3 DNA reads as TGTGCCTGGATTATCCAGGGGGATACTGAAGCTTTCTTT. Its protein is CAWIIQGDTEAFF.